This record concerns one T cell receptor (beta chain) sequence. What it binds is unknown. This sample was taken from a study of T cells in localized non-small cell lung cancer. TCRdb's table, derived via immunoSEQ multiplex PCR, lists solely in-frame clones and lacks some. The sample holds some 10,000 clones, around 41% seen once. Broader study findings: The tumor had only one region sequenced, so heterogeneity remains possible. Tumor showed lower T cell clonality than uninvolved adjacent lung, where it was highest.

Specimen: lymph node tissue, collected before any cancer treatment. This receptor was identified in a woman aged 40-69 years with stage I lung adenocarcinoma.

The CDR3 here is CASSEGEGYTF. For the CDR3, the DNA is TGTGCCAGCTCTGAGGGAGAGGGCTACACCTTC. The chain joins TRBV6-7 to TRBJ1-2; no definite D call. TRBV6-7 is classed as an ORF, of uncertain function. The V and J ends lost 8 bases and 8 bases respectively, with 12 bases between them. The CDR3 spans 11 residues.